This T cell receptor (beta chain) was identified in a study of blood T cells in healthy people across ages. The CDR3 extends over 16 amino acids. Germline CDR1 DFQATT, CDR2 SNEGSKA (reference sequence). The V and J ends lost 5 bases and 3 bases, in that order; junction bases with no gene match: 10. Alongside a J-beta primer mix, a sample-barcoded 5' primer served in a second PCR lasting roughly 7 to 11 cycles. From the 5' RACE reads, TCRdb called clonotypes with MiXCR, one entry per CDR3 protein. The table records 800,000 to 950,000 distinct CDR3 sequences, under 40% of them present only once. This clonotype was counted ten times or more.

This TCR was sampled from a man aged 18 to 29 in good health. What was sequenced was blood. This chain connects TRBV20-1 to TRBJ2-5; TRBD2 matches at 12 bases. CDR3 sequence reads: CSAQTSSGGEKETQYF. The CDR3 DNA follows: TGCAGTGCTCAGACCTCTAGCGGGGGGGAAAAAGAGACCCAGTACTTC.